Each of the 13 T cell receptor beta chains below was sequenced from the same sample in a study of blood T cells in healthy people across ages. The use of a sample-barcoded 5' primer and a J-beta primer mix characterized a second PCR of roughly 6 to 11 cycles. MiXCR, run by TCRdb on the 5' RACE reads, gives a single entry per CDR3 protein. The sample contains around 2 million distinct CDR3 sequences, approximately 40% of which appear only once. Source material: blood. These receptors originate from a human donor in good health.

CDR3 region: CASSSGHQRGETQYF. The CDR3 DNA is TGTGCCAGCAGCTCCGGACACCAACGCGGGGAGACCCAGTACTTC. The V and J genes are TRBV7-9 and TRBJ2-5; the D gene could be TRBD1 or TRBD2 (5 bases each). Germline V gives CDR1 SEHNR, CDR2 FQNEAQ (reference sequence). Trimming left V 4 bases short and J 5 bases short, with 17 bases between. CDR3 length equals 15 residues.

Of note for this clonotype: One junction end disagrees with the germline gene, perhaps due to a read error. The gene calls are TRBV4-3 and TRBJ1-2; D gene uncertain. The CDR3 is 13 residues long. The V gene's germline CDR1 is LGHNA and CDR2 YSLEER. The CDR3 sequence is CVSSQDYALGYTF. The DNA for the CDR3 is TGCGTCAGCAGCCAAGATTATGCGCTTGGCTACACCTTC.

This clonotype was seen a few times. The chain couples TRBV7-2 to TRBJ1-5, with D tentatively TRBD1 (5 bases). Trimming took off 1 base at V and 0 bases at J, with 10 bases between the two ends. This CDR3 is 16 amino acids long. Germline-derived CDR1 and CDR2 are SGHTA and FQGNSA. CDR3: CASSLVRGGSNQPQHF. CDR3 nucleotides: TGTGCCAGCAGCTTAGTCCGGGGGGGTAGCAATCAGCCCCAGCATTTT.

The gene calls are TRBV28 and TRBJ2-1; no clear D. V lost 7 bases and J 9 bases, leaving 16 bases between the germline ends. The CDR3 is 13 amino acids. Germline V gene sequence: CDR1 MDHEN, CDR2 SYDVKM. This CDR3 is CASTVTRVSEQFF. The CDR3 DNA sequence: TGTGCCAGCACCGTAACAAGGGTCAGTGAGCAGTTCTTC. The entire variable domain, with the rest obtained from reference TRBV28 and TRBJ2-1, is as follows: DVKVTQSSRYLVKRTGEKVFLECVQDMDHENMFWYRQDPGLGLRLIYFSYDVKMKEKGDIPEGYSVSREKKERFSLILESASTNQTSMYLCASTVTRVSEQFFGPGTRLTVL.

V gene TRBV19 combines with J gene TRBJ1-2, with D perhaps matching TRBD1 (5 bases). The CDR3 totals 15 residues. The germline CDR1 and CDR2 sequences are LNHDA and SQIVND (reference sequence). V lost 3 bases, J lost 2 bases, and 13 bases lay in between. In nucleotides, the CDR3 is TGTGCCAGTAGTATCCCCAGGGACGGAAACTATGGCTACACCTTC. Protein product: CASSIPRDGNYGYTF.

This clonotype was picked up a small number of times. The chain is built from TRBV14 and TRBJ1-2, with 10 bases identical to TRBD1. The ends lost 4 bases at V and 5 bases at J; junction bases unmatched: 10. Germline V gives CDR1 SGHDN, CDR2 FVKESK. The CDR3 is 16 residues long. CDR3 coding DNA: TGTGCCAGCAGCCGTGGGACAGGGGATGACTATTATGGCTACACCTTC. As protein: CASSRGTGDDYYGYTF.

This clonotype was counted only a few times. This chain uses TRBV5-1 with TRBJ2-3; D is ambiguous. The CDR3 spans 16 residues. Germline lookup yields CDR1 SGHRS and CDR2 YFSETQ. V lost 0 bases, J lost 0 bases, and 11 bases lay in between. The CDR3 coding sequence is TGCGCCAGCAGCTTGGATGGTCAACCTAGCACAGATACGCAGTATTTT. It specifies CASSLDGQPSTDTQYF.

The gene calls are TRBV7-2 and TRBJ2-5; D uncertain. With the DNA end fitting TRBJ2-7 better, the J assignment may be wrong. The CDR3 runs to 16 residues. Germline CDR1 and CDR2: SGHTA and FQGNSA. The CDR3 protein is CASSLRRIGTSGEQYF. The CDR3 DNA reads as TGTGCCAGCAGCTTACGAAGGATCGGTACATCGGGCGAGCAGTACTTC.

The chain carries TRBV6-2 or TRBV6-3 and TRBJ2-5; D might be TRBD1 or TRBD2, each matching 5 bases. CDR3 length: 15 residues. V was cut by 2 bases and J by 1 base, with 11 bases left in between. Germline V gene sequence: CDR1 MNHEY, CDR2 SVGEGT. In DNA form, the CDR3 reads TGTGCCAGCAGTTACATGAGGGGTCCCCAAGAGACCCAGTACTTC. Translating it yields CASSYMRGPQETQYF.

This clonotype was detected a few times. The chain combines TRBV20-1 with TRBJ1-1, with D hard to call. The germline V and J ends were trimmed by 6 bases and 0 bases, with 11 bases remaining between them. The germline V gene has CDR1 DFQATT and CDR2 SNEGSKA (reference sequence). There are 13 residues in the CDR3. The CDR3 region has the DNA TGCAGTGCCCAGATGGGGATGAACACTGAAGCTTTCTTT. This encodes CSAQMGMNTEAFF.

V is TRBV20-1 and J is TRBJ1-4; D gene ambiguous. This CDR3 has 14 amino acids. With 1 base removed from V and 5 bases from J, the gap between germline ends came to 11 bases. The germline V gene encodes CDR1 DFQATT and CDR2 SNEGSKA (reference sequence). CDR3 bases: TGCAGTGCTAGAGCCGGGGTCCGGAATGAAAAACTGTTTTTT. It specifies CSARAGVRNEKLFF.

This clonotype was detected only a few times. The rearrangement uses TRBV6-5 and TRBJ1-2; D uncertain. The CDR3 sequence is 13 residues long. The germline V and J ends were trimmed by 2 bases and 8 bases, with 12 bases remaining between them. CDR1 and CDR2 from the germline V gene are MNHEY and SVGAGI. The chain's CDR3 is CASSYVGWKGYTF. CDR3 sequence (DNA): TGTGCCAGCAGTTACGTGGGGTGGAAGGGCTACACCTTC.

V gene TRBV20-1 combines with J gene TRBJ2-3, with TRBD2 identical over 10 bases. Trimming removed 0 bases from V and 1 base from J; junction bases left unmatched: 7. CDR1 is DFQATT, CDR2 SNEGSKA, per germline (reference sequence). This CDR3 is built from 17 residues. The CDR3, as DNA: TGCAGTGCTAGAGATCCCCTCAGCGGGGGGGGCACAGATACGCAGTATTTT. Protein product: CSARDPLSGGGTDTQYF.